The 30 T cell receptor beta chains in this list originate from one sample, sequenced in a study of shared clonotypes between healthy human individuals. Some clones are missing from TCRdb's copy, which holds only in-frame ones; the method was immunoSEQ multiplex PCR. Here the sample spans 740,000 or so clones, roughly 72% being singletons. Input material: memory CD4+ T cells sorted from blood. The subset denotes: CD45RA-negative fraction. All receptors derive from a woman younger than 45 in good health.

The chain couples TRBV29-1 to TRBJ1-1; D is possibly TRBD1 (5 bases). Per the germline V gene, CDR1 is SQVTM and CDR2 is ANQGSEA. This CDR3 comprises 10 residues. Trimming removed 7 bases from V and 7 bases from J, with 10 bases in between. The CDR3 DNA reads as TGCAGCGGTACCGACAGTGAAGCTTTCTTT. It codes for CSGTDSEAFF. Full variable domain (remainder filled in from reference TRBV29-1 and TRBJ1-1): SAVISQKPSRDICQRGTSLTIQCQVDSQVTMMFWYRQQPGQSLTLIATANQGSEATYESGFVIDKFPISRPNLTFSTLTVSNMSPEDSSIYLCSGTDSEAFFGQGTRLTVV.

This chain joins TRBV14 and TRBJ2-1; TRBD2 matches at 11 bases. Germline V gives CDR1 SGHDN, CDR2 FVKESK. The junction had 10 bases not matched to a gene; V was cut back by 1 base and J by 11 bases. The CDR3 spans 16 residues. CDR3 coding DNA: TGTGCCAGCAGCCAAGGGCCTGGGACTAGCGGAGGAAAGCAGTTCTTC. Residues: CASSQGPGTSGGKQFF.

The chain links TRBV2 to TRBJ1-2; D remains ambiguous. Trimming stripped 5 bases from V and 0 bases from J, with 10 bases between. The length of the CDR3 is 14 residues. Germline CDR1 is SNHLY and CDR2 is FYNNEI. DNA of the CDR3: TGTGCCAGCAGTTACAAATCCTCTAACTATGGCTACACCTTC. It specifies CASSYKSSNYGYTF.

The chain joins TRBV5-4 to TRBJ1-1; unclear D gene. Germline V lookup: CDR1 SGHNT, CDR2 YYREEE (reference sequence). The V and J ends lost 0 bases and 5 bases respectively, with 11 bases between them. The CDR3 totals 14 residues. The CDR3 nucleotides read TGTGCCAGCAGCTTGGCATACAGTGGTACTGAAGCTTTCTTT. As protein: CASSLAYSGTEAFF.

In its sample, this clone was seen a few times. V and J are TRBV9 and TRBJ2-5; TRBD2 might be the D (5 bases). Trimming removed 4 bases at V and 4 bases at J, with 14 bases between. Germline V gene data show CDR1 as SGDLS and CDR2 as YYNGEE. The length of the CDR3 is 14 residues. The CDR3 sequence is CASSLDQRVETQYF. The CDR3 nucleotides are TGTGCCAGCAGCCTCGACCAGAGGGTAGAGACCCAGTACTTC.

About this clone itself: Other DNA sequences in the sample encode the same CDR3. The gene calls are TRBV19 and TRBJ1-5; D remains ambiguous. The CDR3 loop spans 13 amino acids. From germline, CDR1 is LNHDA and CDR2 SQIVND (reference sequence). Trimming took off 3 bases at V and 2 bases at J, with 5 bases between the two ends. The CDR3, as DNA: TGTGCCAGTAGTATTTCACGCAATCAGCCCCAGCATTTT. Protein sequence: CASSISRNQPQHF.

This clone has only a few counts. CDR3 sequence reads: CASSLAGGAINTQYF. The DNA of the CDR3 is TGTGCCAGCAGCTTAGCGGGGGGCGCCATAAATACGCAGTATTTT. The chain carries TRBV7-8 and TRBJ2-3; the D call may be TRBD1 or TRBD2 (6 bases each). The germline gives CDR1 SGHVS, CDR2 FQNEAQ. The CDR3 has 15 residues. V was clipped by 0 bases and J by 7 bases, with 14 bases between them.

In its sample, this clone was seen once. The chain uses TRBV5-4 and TRBJ2-5; a possible D gene is TRBD1 (6 bases). The CDR3 has 15 residues. CDR1 and CDR2 (germline): SGHNT, YYREEE (reference sequence). The germline V and J ends were trimmed by 4 bases and 7 bases, with 20 bases remaining between them. CDR3: CASSGLQGSWATQYF. The CDR3 region has the DNA TGTGCCAGCAGCGGGTTACAGGGTTCGTGGGCGACCCAGTACTTC.

This rearrangement joins TRBV28 to TRBJ1-5; D unclear. The CDR3 totals 15 residues. The germline gives CDR1 MDHEN, CDR2 SYDVKM. The V gene lost 1 base and the J gene lost 3 bases, with 10 bases spanning the gap. The CDR3, as DNA: TGTGCCAGCAGTTTATCGGGGAGGACCAATCAGCCCCAGCATTTT. Translating it yields CASSLSGRTNQPQHF.

The chain has TRBV2 and TRBJ1-1, with a tentative D call TRBD1 (6 bases). This CDR3 is 14 amino acids long. CDR1 and CDR2 (germline): SNHLY, FYNNEI. V lost 6 bases and J lost 3, with 14 bases in between. CDR3 region: CASRLGGRDTEAFF. The CDR3 DNA follows: TGTGCCAGCAGATTAGGGGGGAGGGACACTGAAGCTTTCTTT.

The rearrangement uses TRBV4-1 and TRBJ2-1, with no clear D. Per germline, CDR1 MGHRA and CDR2 YSYEKL. Trimming stripped 0 bases from V and 6 bases from J, with 21 bases between. The CDR3 sequence is 18 residues long. DNA of the CDR3: TGCGCCAGCAGCCAAGATCCCCCCCGTCGTGTGCCGGCCAATGAGCAGTTCTTC. Amino acid sequence: CASSQDPPRRVPANEQFF.

As concerns this clone: The sample holds other DNA sequences that translate to the same CDR3. The chain joins TRBV11-2 to TRBJ2-7; TRBD2 matches at 7 bases. The CDR3 totals 14 residues. Germline values: CDR1 SGHAT, CDR2 FQNNGV. V shed 5 bases and J 0 bases; nucleotides not matched to a gene: 4. The CDR3 sequence: CASSQQRDSYEQYF. The CDR3 nucleotides read TGTGCCAGCAGCCAGCAGCGGGACTCCTACGAGCAGTACTTC.

The chain uses TRBV28 and TRBJ2-3; 8 bases are a match to TRBD1. The CDR3 has 15 amino acids. CDR1 MDHEN and CDR2 SYDVKM come from the germline V gene. J was trimmed by 8 bases and V by 1 base; bases with no gene match: 8. CDR3 amino acids: CASSLSGQGRGTQYF. CDR3 nucleotide sequence: TGTGCCAGCAGTTTATCTGGACAGGGTCGGGGTACGCAGTATTTT.

The V call is TRBV6-5, the J call TRBJ2-2; the D is unclear. Trimming removed 2 bases from V and 4 bases from J, with 8 bases in between. The CDR3 has 14 residues. Germline loops: CDR1 MNHEY, CDR2 SVGAGI. The CDR3 nucleotides are TGTGCCAGCAGTTACGCAGAAAGCACCGGGGAGCTGTTTTTT. It translates to CASSYAESTGELFF.

V usage is TRBV2 and J usage is TRBJ1-1; D uncertain. This CDR3 is built from 11 residues. The V end was cut by 8 bases, the J end by 3 bases, with 7 bases between. Germline-derived CDR1 and CDR2 are SNHLY and FYNNEI. This CDR3 reads CASFGYTEAFF. CDR3 nucleotides: TGTGCCAGCTTTGGGTACACTGAAGCTTTCTTT. The complete variable domain, with remaining parts taken from reference TRBV2 and TRBJ1-1, reads EPEVTQTPSHQVTQMGQEVILRCVPISNHLYFYWYRQILGQKVEFLVSFYNNEISEKSEIFDDQFSVERPDGSNFTLKIRSTKLEDSAMYFCASFGYTEAFFGQGTRLTVV.

The genes are TRBV7-8 and TRBJ1-1; TRBD1 matches 7 bases. V lost 5 bases to trimming and J lost 6 bases; unmatched junction nucleotides: 9. The CDR3 loop spans 14 amino acids. Per the germline V gene, CDR1 is SGHVS and CDR2 is FQNEAQ. The CDR3 loop is CASSARDSISEAFF. Written as DNA, the CDR3 is TGTGCCAGCAGCGCCCGGGACAGCATCTCTGAAGCTTTCTTT.

The rearrangement links TRBV25-1 to TRBJ1-2; weak D call: TRBD1 (6 bases). CDR1 MGHDK and CDR2 SYGVNS come from the germline V gene. The length of the CDR3 is 14 residues. V was shortened by 4 bases and J by 4 bases, with 13 bases between the two germline ends. In DNA form, the CDR3 reads TGTGCCAGCAGTGGTGGGGGCGCGACCTATGGCTACACCTTC. Translated: CASSGGGATYGYTF.

Concerning this clone: The same CDR3 also results from other DNA sequences found in this sample. The chain combines TRBV18 with TRBJ1-4; D not resolved. The length of the CDR3 is 14 residues. Trimming removed 3 bases from V and 0 bases from J, with 5 bases in between. The germline gives CDR1 KGHSH, CDR2 LQKENI. DNA of the CDR3: TGTGCCAGCTCACCCGGGACAACTAATGAAAAACTGTTTTTT. Encoded protein: CASSPGTTNEKLFF.

This clone came up a few times. The V and J genes are TRBV5-1 and TRBJ1-1; 9 nucleotides match TRBD1. V shed 6 bases and J 3 bases; nucleotides not matched to a gene: 12. The CDR3 sequence is 16 residues long. Germline V CDR1 and CDR2: SGHRS, YFSETQ. The CDR3 DNA reads TGCGCCAGCACTAAGGACAGGGGATTAGGAGACACTGAAGCTTTCTTT. The encoded protein is CASTKDRGLGDTEAFF.

This chain links TRBV5-1 with TRBJ2-1; D is tentatively TRBD1 or TRBD2 (5 bases each). The CDR3 is made up of 14 amino acids. Germline V gene data show CDR1 as SGHRS and CDR2 as YFSETQ. Trimming shortened V by 3 bases and J by 7 bases, and 14 bases separated the two germline ends. The CDR3 nucleotides are TGCGCCAGCAGCTCGGGACCCCCTTTAAATGAGCAGTTCTTC. The encoded protein is CASSSGPPLNEQFF.

CDR3 sequence reads: CASSRTSGSMNEQYF. The CDR3 coding sequence is TGTGCCAGCAGTAGGACTAGCGGGAGTATGAACGAGCAGTACTTC. The chain is built from TRBV6-6 and TRBJ2-7, with TRBD2 matching 13 bases. The J segment lost 5 bases and the V segment lost 5 bases, leaving 6 bases of the junction unmatched. CDR3 length equals 15 residues. Germline assignment: CDR1 MNHNY and CDR2 SVGAGI (reference sequence).

This chain connects TRBV6-5 to TRBJ1-5, with D hard to call. The CDR3 covers 13 residues. Trimming cost V 5 bases and J 7 bases, with 12 bases left between them. CDR1 and CDR2 (germline): MNHEY, SVGAGI. The CDR3 region is CASSKREGQPQHF. The CDR3 DNA follows: TGTGCCAGCAGTAAAAGGGAGGGCCAGCCCCAGCATTTT.

CDR3 residues: CASSTRTGGYGYTF. In nucleotides, the CDR3 is TGTGCCAGCAGTACCCGGACAGGTGGCTATGGCTACACCTTC. The rearrangement links TRBV6-5 to TRBJ1-2; 7 bases agree with TRBD1. Per germline, CDR1 MNHEY and CDR2 SVGAGI. The V and J ends lost 5 bases and 4 bases, in that order; junction bases with no gene match: 7. This CDR3 region has 14 residues.

This clone occurred a few times. This rearrangement joins TRBV11-1 to TRBJ2-2; D is unresolved. From germline, CDR1 is SGHAT and CDR2 FQDESV (reference sequence). The CDR3 has 13 amino acids. V lost 1 base and J lost 4, with 4 bases in between. Here the CDR3 DNA reads TGTGCCAGCAGCTTAGGGACCACCGGGGAGCTGTTTTTT. Its translation is CASSLGTTGELFF.

The gene calls are TRBV18 and TRBJ2-2; unclear D gene. This CDR3 region has 13 residues. Germline V gene lookup returns CDR1 KGHSH and CDR2 LQKENI. Trimming cost V 3 bases and J 3 bases, with 5 bases left between them. The CDR3 region is CASSPTHTGELFF. The CDR3 nucleotides read TGTGCCAGCTCACCCACCCACACCGGGGAGCTGTTTTTT.

This clone appeared a few times. The chain is built from TRBV19 and TRBJ1-5; D is undetermined. Germline V gives CDR1 LNHDA, CDR2 SQIVND (reference sequence). V lost 6 bases and J lost 2, with 14 bases in between. This CDR3 has 15 residues. DNA for the CDR3: TGTGCCAGTAGGCGTCAGAAGAACGGCAATCAGCCCCAGCATTTT. Translation gives CASRRQKNGNQPQHF.

The chain has TRBV7-9 and TRBJ2-2, with D tentatively TRBD2 (6 bases). The V end was cut by 2 bases, the J end by 5 bases, with 12 bases between. Germline lookup yields CDR1 SEHNR and CDR2 FQNEAQ (reference sequence). The CDR3 extends over 15 amino acids. The DNA for the CDR3 is TGTGCCAGCAGCTTACGGTGGGAGGATACCGGGGAGCTGTTTTTT. This codes for CASSLRWEDTGELFF.

Concerning this clone: Distinct nucleotide sequences in the sample also encode this CDR3. The chain is built from TRBV5-1 and TRBJ2-1, with D possibly TRBD2 on 6 matching bases. V was trimmed by 0 bases and J by 4 bases, leaving 11 bases between them. The germline CDR1 and CDR2 sequences are SGHRS and YFSETQ. The CDR3 contains 15 residues. CDR3 residues: CASSLGASAYNEQFF. The DNA of the CDR3 is TGCGCCAGCAGCTTGGGGGCTAGCGCTTACAATGAGCAGTTCTTC.

This rearrangement joins TRBV6-1 to TRBJ2-1; 12 positions agree with TRBD2. Germline trimming cut 3 bases from V and 9 bases from J; bases unmatched to any gene: 6. This CDR3 comprises 15 residues. Looked up from germline, CDR1 is MNHNS and CDR2 is SASEGT. The CDR3, as DNA: TGTGCCAGCAGTGACGGACTAGCGGGAACGGGTGAGCAGTTCTTC. Encoded protein: CASSDGLAGTGEQFF.

V gene TRBV4-1 combines with J gene TRBJ1-1; D is uncertain. CDR1 and CDR2 (germline): MGHRA, YSYEKL. Trimming left V 1 base short and J 0 bases short, with 15 bases between. This CDR3 spans 17 amino acids. CDR3 coding DNA: TGCGCCAGCAGCCAAGGGAGGCACCGCGCTATGAACACTGAAGCTTTCTTT. Residues: CASSQGRHRAMNTEAFF.